This TCR beta chain was captured by sequencing in a study of blood T cell repertoires in COVID-19. About the study: Italy, Spain and the United States were the sources of the convalescent and acute COVID-19 samples.

Seattle cases were enrolled at active infection and followed longitudinally. In the authors' workflow: The assay estimated nucleated cells by amplifying reference gene primers. Profiling relied on immunoSEQ multiplex PCR, and the TCRdb table lists in-frame clones only, not all of them. The V and J calls and the clone size are those of that table, but D and trimming were determined from the DNA. The profile shows around 320,000 clones, roughly 86% of them singletons. This TCR came from a woman aged 30 to 39 with COVID-19, enrolled during active disease. The sample comprised peripheral blood.

CDR3 amino acids: CSGAAETGRGYGYTF. DNA for the CDR3: TGCAGCGGCGCGGCAGAGACAGGGCGAGGGTATGGCTACACCTTC. The chain combines TRBV29-1 with TRBJ1-2; the match to TRBD1 covers 7 bases. V lost 7 bases, J lost 5 bases, and 16 bases stayed unmatched. The CDR3 runs 15 residues. Germline V gives CDR1 SQVTM, CDR2 ANQGSEA.